The subject of this entry is one TCR beta chain. Its cognate antigen has yet to be identified. TCRdb names Illumina HiSeq 2000 as the instrument used. TCR beta cDNA libraries were made by 5'RACE template switching that added a universal primer site and unique molecular identifiers. cDNA synthesis was primed from the TCR beta constant segment, followed by two successive PCR amplification steps. In the source study's methods: MIGEC handled demultiplexing of the reads and grouping by UMI, while MiTCR was used to assemble and quantify clonotypes. To exclude erroneous sequences, any TCR cDNA sequence not supported by at least two reads was discarded. Downstream repertoire analysis used the tcR package, and clonotypes were matched across fractions by CDR3 nucleotide sequence plus V segment. VDJmatch was used to annotate antigen specificity against VDJdb, with one amino acid substitution in CDR3 permitted. Through TCRdb reprocessing, the reads give one entry per CDR3 protein sequence; DNA is omitted. The V and J calls reflect TCRdb's pipeline rather than the authors' work. The sample's clone listing holds about 150,000 distinct CDR3 sequences. In total, the top ten clones hold 20% of the sample.

This sample stems from a study of T cells expressing NK-cell markers (TCRdb year 2020). The study in broad terms: Three sorted T-cell subsets (CD3+CD56+NKG2C+, CD3+CD56+NKG2C- and CD3+CD56-NKG2C+) from roughly eight donors had their TCR beta-chain repertoires profiled. Randomly selected healthy volunteers, three men and five women, were used as the eight sequenced donors. Sequencing of the libraries produced 2 x 150 bp reads on Illumina HiSeq 2000/2500, MiSeq or NextSeq. Seven of the eight sequenced donors were HCMV-seropositive and one was HCMV-seronegative.

Study-wide findings and limitations: Those dominant clonotypes were again the most abundant among CD3+CD56-NKG2C+ cells in a few donors, at 28.3-60.1%. In several donors, the dominant CD3+CD56+NKG2C+ clonotypes ranked among the top 10 CD8+ clonotypes, making up 1.0-7.0% of CD8+ T cells. It remained unclear whether the expanded NKG2C-expressing T cell clones were specific for HCMV antigens.

The germline V gene specifies KGHDR as CDR1 and SFDVKD as CDR2. Counted from cysteine to phenylalanine, this CDR3 has 15 amino acids. No DNA sequence was recorded. HCMV-specific IgG was detected in serum with a commercial ELISA kit to determine HCMV serostatus. Ficoll density gradient centrifugation was used to isolate peripheral blood mononuclear cells from blood. This TCR derives from a man aged 18-70 years in good health. Material for sequencing was blood T cells: a sorted CD56 or NKG2C T cell subset, CD4+ or CD8+ T cells, or bulk PBMC T cells (not recorded which). The V and J segments used are TRBV24-1 and TRBJ1-1. The CDR3 protein sequence reads: CATSDYRALNTEAFF.